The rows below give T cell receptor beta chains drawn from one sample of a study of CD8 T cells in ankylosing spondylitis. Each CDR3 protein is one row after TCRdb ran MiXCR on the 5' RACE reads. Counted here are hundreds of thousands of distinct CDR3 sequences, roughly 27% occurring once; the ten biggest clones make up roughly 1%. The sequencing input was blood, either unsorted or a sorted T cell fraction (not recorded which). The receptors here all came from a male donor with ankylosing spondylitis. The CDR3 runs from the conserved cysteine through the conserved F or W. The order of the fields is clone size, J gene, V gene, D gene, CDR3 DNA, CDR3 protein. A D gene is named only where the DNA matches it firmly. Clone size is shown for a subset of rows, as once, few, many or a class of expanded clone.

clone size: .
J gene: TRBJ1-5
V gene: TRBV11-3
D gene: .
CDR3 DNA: TGTGCCAGCAGGGGGGGTGAGGATCAGCCCCAGCATTTT
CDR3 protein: CASRGGEDQPQHF

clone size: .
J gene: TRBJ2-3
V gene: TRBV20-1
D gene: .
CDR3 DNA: TGCAGTGCTAGAGATAGTGGGACTCATACGCAGTATTTT
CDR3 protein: CSARDSGTHTQYF

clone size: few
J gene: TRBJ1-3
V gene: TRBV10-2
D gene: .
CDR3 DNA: TGCGCCAGCAGGGGCTTAACGGACCCTGGAAACACCATATATTTT
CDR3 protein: CASRGLTDPGNTIYF

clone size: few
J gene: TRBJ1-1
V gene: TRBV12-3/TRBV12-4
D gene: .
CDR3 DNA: TGTGCCAGCAGTTCGATCCTTCCCGGGAACACTGAAGCTTTCTTT
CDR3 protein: CASSSILPGNTEAFF

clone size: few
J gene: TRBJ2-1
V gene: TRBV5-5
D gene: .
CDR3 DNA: TGTGCCAGCAGCCGGCAGTTAGACTCCTACAATGAGCAGTTCTTC
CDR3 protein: CASSRQLDSYNEQFF

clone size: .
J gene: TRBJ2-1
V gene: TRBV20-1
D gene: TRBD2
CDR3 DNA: TGCAGTGCTTCTAAGGGACTAGCGGGAGAGGGGGAGCAGTTCTTC
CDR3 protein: CSASKGLAGEGEQFF

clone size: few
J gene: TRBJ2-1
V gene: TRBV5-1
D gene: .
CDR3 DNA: TGCGCCAGCAGCCCATCCAACAGGGCCCTCGAGCAGTTCTTC
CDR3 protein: CASSPSNRALEQFF

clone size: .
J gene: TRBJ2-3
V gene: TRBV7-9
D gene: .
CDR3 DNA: TGTGCCAGCAGCTTAATACCCCAGAATACGCAGTATTTT
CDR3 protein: CASSLIPQNTQYF

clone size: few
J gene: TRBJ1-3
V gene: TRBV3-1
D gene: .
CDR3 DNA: TGTGCCAGCAGCCAAGACATGACGGGAAACACCATATATTTT
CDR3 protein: CASSQDMTGNTIYF

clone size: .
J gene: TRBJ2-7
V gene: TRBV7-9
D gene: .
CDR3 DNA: TGTGCCAGCAGCTTAGCGCTACTCCGTTACGAGCAGTACTTC
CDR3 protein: CASSLALLRYEQYF

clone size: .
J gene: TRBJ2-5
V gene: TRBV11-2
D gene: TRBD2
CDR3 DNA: TGTGCCAGCAGCTTCGGCCTCGGGGGGGGGATGACCCAGTACTTC
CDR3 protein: CASSFGLGGGMTQYF

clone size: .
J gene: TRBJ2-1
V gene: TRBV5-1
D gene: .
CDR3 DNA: TGCGCCAGCAGCTTGGGGTACCGCGATGAGCAGTTCTTC
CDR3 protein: CASSLGYRDEQFF

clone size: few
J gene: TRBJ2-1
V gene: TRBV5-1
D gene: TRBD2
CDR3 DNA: TGCGCCAGCAGCACCCTGGAGCGGGAGGTTAATGAGCAGTTCTTC
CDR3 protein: CASSTLEREVNEQFF

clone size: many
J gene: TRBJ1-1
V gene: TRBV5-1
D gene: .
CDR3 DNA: TGTGCCAGCAGCTTAGTCCGAGACACTGAAGCTTTCTTT
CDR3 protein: CASSLVRDTEAFF

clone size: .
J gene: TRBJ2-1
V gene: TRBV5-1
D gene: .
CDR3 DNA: TGCGCCAGCAGATTGGGGCTGGACCCCTACAATGAGCAGTTCTTC
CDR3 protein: CASRLGLDPYNEQFF

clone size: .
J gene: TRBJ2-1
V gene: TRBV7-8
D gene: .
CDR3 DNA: TGTGCCAGCAGCCTTACTAGGGATGAGCAGTTCTTC
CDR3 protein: CASSLTRDEQFF